Listed below are T cell receptor beta chains from one sample, sequenced in a study of tumor-infiltrating lymphocytes in primary liver carcinoma. TCRdb re-derived calls from the multiplex PCR reads in MiXCR, one entry per CDR3 protein. Seen here are roughly 100,000 distinct CDR3 sequences, roughly 80% observed once, and the top ten hold approximately 18%. Material for sequencing was liver tumor tissue from sampling region 3. Receptors originate from a man aged 35 to 55 with primary liver carcinoma and hepatitis B virus infection. The CDR3 runs from the conserved cysteine through the conserved F or W. A D gene is named only where the DNA matches it firmly. The size field is filled for only some rows; it gives once, few, many or a size class.

>-|TRBV24-1|TRBD2|TRBJ2-1
TGTGCCACCAGTGATCCTAGCGGGAGCTCGTACAATGAGAAGTTCTTC
CATSDPSGSSYNEKFF
>-|TRBV12-3/TRBV12-4|TRBD2|TRBJ2-5
TGTTCCAGCAGCGGCGGGCGGGGGGAAGAAACCCAGTACTTC
CSSSGGRGEETQYF
>few|TRBV11-2|-|TRBJ2-6
TGTGCCACCCAGCGGCCGCGCTCGGGAGCCAACGTCCTGATTTTC
CATQRPRSGANVLIF
>few|TRBV6-6|-|TRBJ2-6
TGTGCCAGCAGTTACCGGAGCCGGGGGTCTGGGGCCAGCGTCTTGACTTTC
CASSYRSRGSGASVLTF
>-|TRBV4-2|-|TRBJ2-1
TGTGCCAGCAGCCAAGGATTCAAGGGGAGCTACAATGAGCACTTCTTC
CASSQGFKGSYNEHFF
>-|TRBV6-6|TRBD2|TRBJ2-5
TGTGTCAGCACGGAGCGGGAGGGGCGATCCTGGGAGACCCAGAACTTC
CVSTEREGRSWETQNF
>-|TRBV12-3/TRBV12-4|-|TRBJ2-7
TGTACCAGCAGTCCGAGCCCGAACAAGCAGTACTTC
CTSSPSPNKQYF
>-|TRBV5-1|TRBD2|TRBJ2-1
TGCACCAGCACGTTAGCGGGAGGCTACAATGAGCAGTTCTTC
CTSTLAGGYNEQFF
>-|TRBV11-1|TRBD2|TRBJ2-4
TGTGCTAGCAGCTTTCATGGGACTAGTGGGACCAAAAACATTCAGTACTTC
CASSFHGTSGTKNIQYF
>-|TRBV27|-|TRBJ1-1
TGTACCAGCAGCCATATGTGGGACACTGAAGCTTTCTTT
CTSSHMWDTEAFF
>-|TRBV20-1|-|TRBJ1-2
TGCAGTGCTAGGGGGGGAGCCGGGAGCTATGGCTACACCTTC
CSARGGAGSYGYTF
>-|TRBV6-5|TRBD1|TRBJ2-1
TGTGCCAGCAGTGACCGATCCGGGACAGGGCTATACAATGGGCGGTTCTTC
CASSDRSGTGLYNGRFF
>-|TRBV4-3|TRBD1|TRBJ1-6
TGCGCCAGCAGCCCATGGGACAGGGGAAGGAATCCACCCCTCCACTTT
CASSPWDRGRNPPLHF
>once|TRBV11-1|-|TRBJ2-2
TGTACCAGCAGCTTTGGGGACACTGGGGAGCTGTTTTTT
CTSSFGDTGELFF
>-|TRBV11-2|-|TRBJ2-3
TGTGCCAGCAGGCCCCCATGCCGGGCAGATACGCAGTATTTT
CASRPPCRADTQYF
>-|TRBV6-5|-|TRBJ2-6
TGTGCCAGCAGCCGACCCTGGGTAGGGCCCTTATCTGAGGCCAACGTCCTGACCTTC
CASSRPWVGPLSEANVLTF
>few|TRBV15|TRBD1|TRBJ2-1
TGTGCCACCAGCAGAGTGCAACACACAGGGGCCTACAATGAGCAGTTCTTC
CATSRVQHTGAYNEQFF
>-|TRBV10-3|-|TRBJ1-1
TGTGCCATCAGCGAAAGAGGTGGGAGAGTGGGAGCTTTCTTT
CAISERGGRVGAFF
>-|TRBV5-6|-|TRBJ2-5
TGTGCCAGCAGCACTAGTACCCGGGAGACCCAGTACTTC
CASSTSTRETQYF
>-|TRBV6-5|-|TRBJ2-1
TGTGCCAACAGTTACGGAGTGGGCAACAATGAACAGTTCTTC
CANSYGVGNNEQFF
>-|TRBV11-2|-|TRBJ1-5
TGTGTCAGCAGCTTAGTAGGGGTAACAGGGAGTGATCAGCCCAAGCATTTT
CVSSLVGVTGSDQPKHF
>once|TRBV5-4|-|TRBJ2-1
TGTGCCAACAGCTTTAGCGTCGAGGAGTTCTTC
CANSFSVEEFF
>-|TRBV12-3/TRBV12-4|-|TRBJ2-4
TGTGCTAGTACGGAGGGGGCAACCCGGAACATTCTGTACTTC
CASTEGATRNILYF
>-|TRBV25-1|TRBD1|TRBJ2-2
TGTGCCAGCAGTGAGACTGGCAGGGGGATCACCGAGGAGCTGTTTTTT
CASSETGRGITEELFF
>-|TRBV28|-|TRBJ1-1
TGTGCCAACAGATTCCCCAGGTTCTCCAACGGAGCTTTCTTT
CANRFPRFSNGAFF
>-|TRBV12-3/TRBV12-4|-|TRBJ1-5
TGTACCAGGACGCGGGGCACCGCAATAAATCAGTCCCAGCATTTT
CTRTRGTAINQSQHF
>-|TRBV11-2|-|TRBJ2-7
TGTGTCAGCAGCTTAGATGGAATTACCTACGAGCAGTACTTC
CVSSLDGITYEQYF